Following are 14 T cell receptor beta chains from one sample sequenced in a study of T cell responses to AZD1222 COVID-19 vaccine (dated by TCRdb to 2020 to 2022). The time point label here, explained by the study, means: about 28 days (+/-7) after the second vaccine dose. Libraries were made using the immunoSEQ multiplex PCR assay. In its TCRdb copy, this immuneACCESS table keeps in-frame sequences only and misses some clones. Where compared with another copy, unresolved V genes explain less than half of these, and the others have no known cause. The sample table lists tens of thousands of clones, around 89% of them with a count of one. The ten largest account for around 10% of the sample. The source material was peripheral blood, sampled 28 days after the second AZD1222 dose. The receptors shown here come from an adult who received the AZD1222 COVID-19 vaccine.

This clone has only a few counts. V and J are TRBV7-9 and TRBJ2-5, with TRBD2 identical over 11 bases. V lost 1 base and J lost 5; bases outside the gene matches: 3. CDR3 length: 15 residues. Germline CDR1 SEHNR, CDR2 FQNEAQ (reference sequence). DNA for the CDR3: TGTGCCAGCAGCTTAGGGTCTAGCGGGAGGGAGACCCAGTACTTC. Protein: CASSLGSSGRETQYF.

This clone has a single count. The J gene is TRBJ2-5, the V gene TRBV7-9, with TRBD1 matching 9 bases. This CDR3 has 14 residues. Trimming removed 5 bases from V and 3 bases from J; junction bases left unmatched: 4. The germline V gene encodes CDR1 SEHNR and CDR2 FQNEAQ (reference sequence). CDR3 amino acids: CASSPRDREETQYF. The CDR3 DNA reads as TGTGCCAGCAGCCCTAGGGACAGGGAAGAGACCCAGTACTTC.

The gene calls are TRBV3-1 (or the pseudogene TRBV3-2) and TRBJ1-2; possible D gene TRBD1, 5 bases. V shed 0 bases and J shed 1 base, with 15 bases lying between them. CDR3 length: 17 amino acids. Germline V lookup: CDR1 LGHDT, CDR2 YNNKEL (reference sequence). CDR3 sequence reads: CASSQDGPRDLNYGYTF. The CDR3 DNA sequence: TGTGCCAGCAGCCAAGATGGACCACGGGACCTTAACTATGGCTACACCTTC.

The V call is TRBV2, the J call TRBJ2-7; 8 bases align to TRBD1. From germline, CDR1 is SNHLY and CDR2 FYNNEI. Trimming removed 7 bases from V and 3 bases from J; junction bases left unmatched: 11. This CDR3 has 15 amino acids. This CDR3 reads CASKIGQGVLYEQYF. The CDR3 DNA reads TGTGCCAGCAAGATCGGACAGGGAGTTCTCTACGAGCAGTACTTC.

The J gene is TRBJ1-3, the V gene TRBV6-2 or TRBV6-3; D may be TRBD1 (5 bases). Germline CDR1 is MNHEY and CDR2 is SVGEGT. The ends were cut back, 2 bases at V and 0 bases at J, with 14 bases in the middle. The CDR3 runs to 17 residues. CDR3 loop: CASSYGAGGSSGNTIYF. CDR3 bases: TGTGCCAGCAGTTACGGGGCAGGTGGAAGCTCTGGAAACACCATATATTTT.

The chain combines TRBV15 with TRBJ2-7, with TRBD1 matching 8 bases. CDR1 LNHNV and CDR2 YYDKDF come from the germline V gene (reference sequence). With 2 bases clipped from V and 6 bases from J, the junction kept 12 bases outside the gene matches. This CDR3 is 16 amino acids long. CDR3 DNA sequence: TGTGCCACCAGCAGATTACAGGGGGAGCCTAATAGCGAGCAGTACTTC. This encodes CATSRLQGEPNSEQYF.

V and J are TRBV3-1 (or the pseudogene TRBV3-2) and TRBJ1-2, with D unresolved. The CDR3 runs 13 residues. The V and J ends lost 4 bases and 7 bases respectively, with 13 bases between them. CDR1 LGHDT and CDR2 YNNKEL come from the germline V gene (reference sequence). In DNA, the CDR3 is TGTGCCAGCAGCCTTTTGACTGAGCGTGGCTACACCTTC. Translation: CASSLLTERGYTF.

This sequence joins TRBV7-3 and TRBJ2-1, with D perhaps matching TRBD2 (5 bases). V lost 1 base and J lost 5, with 9 bases in between. Germline V gene lookup returns CDR1 SGHTA and CDR2 FQGTGA. This CDR3 comprises 14 residues. DNA for the CDR3: TGTGCCAGCAGCTTAAACACGGGGAACAATGAGCAGTTCTTC. It yields the protein CASSLNTGNNEQFF. Together with reference TRBV7-3 and TRBJ2-1, the CDR3 gives the full variable domain: GAGVSQTPSNKVTEKGKYVELRCDPISGHTALYWYRQSLGQGPEFLIYFQGTGAADDSGLPNDRFFAVRPEGSVSTLKIQRTERGDSAVYLCASSLNTGNNEQFFGPGTRLTVL.

The rearrangement joins TRBV7-6 to TRBJ1-4; D is possibly TRBD1 (5 bases). Trimming removed 5 bases at V and 8 bases at J, with 15 bases between. This CDR3 region has 14 residues. Germline lookup yields CDR1 SGHVS and CDR2 FNYEAQ. In DNA, the CDR3 is TGTGCCAGCAGCGGAGGGGTGGAGGGGGAAAAACTGTTTTTT. Protein product: CASSGGVEGEKLFF.

The chain is built from TRBV5-1 and TRBJ1-2, with a weak D call TRBD1 (5 bases). The CDR3 is made up of 15 amino acids. V lost 4 bases to trimming and J lost 3 bases, with 16 bases between them. Germline assignment: CDR1 SGHRS and CDR2 YFSETQ. The CDR3 nucleotides are TGCGCCAGCAGCGGGGGAGTAGGGCTGGACTATGGCTACACCTTC. Translated: CASSGGVGLDYGYTF.

This clone was observed a single time. The chain links TRBV30 to TRBJ1-2; 10 bases agree with TRBD1. The CDR3 sequence is 13 residues long. Germline CDR1 is GTSNPN and CDR2 is SVGIG (reference sequence). Unmatched junction bases numbered 2, after V lost 3 bases and J lost 4 bases. CDR3 amino acids: CAWRDRGTYGYTF. Here the CDR3 DNA reads TGTGCCTGGAGGGACAGGGGGACCTATGGCTACACCTTC.

The gene calls are TRBV24-1 and TRBJ2-7, with D tentatively TRBD1 (6 bases). CDR1 and CDR2 (germline): KGHDR, SFDVKD. The CDR3 consists of 13 residues. Trimming removed 7 bases from V and 0 bases from J, with 9 bases in between. CDR3 amino acids: CATRDSSSYEQYF. In nucleotides, the CDR3 is TGTGCCACCAGGGACAGCAGCTCCTACGAGCAGTACTTC.

This chain joins TRBV5-1 and TRBJ1-1, with TRBD1 identical over 7 bases. The length of the CDR3 is 14 residues. The J segment lost 11 bases and the V segment lost 0 bases, leaving 10 bases of the junction unmatched. The germline CDR1 and CDR2 sequences are SGHRS and YFSETQ. The CDR3 DNA sequence: TGCGCCAGCAGCTTGGCCGACAGGGCCCAGAGCGCTTTCTTT. Translated: CASSLADRAQSAFF.

In nucleotides, the CDR3 is TGCAGCGTTGATGATGGGAATGAAAAACTGTTTTTT. Translation: CSVDDGNEKLFF. The rearrangement links TRBV29-1 to TRBJ1-4, with D unclear. The germline V and J ends were trimmed by 3 bases and 5 bases, with 7 bases remaining between them. In germline, CDR1 is SQVTM, CDR2 ANQGSEA. The CDR3 extends over 12 amino acids.